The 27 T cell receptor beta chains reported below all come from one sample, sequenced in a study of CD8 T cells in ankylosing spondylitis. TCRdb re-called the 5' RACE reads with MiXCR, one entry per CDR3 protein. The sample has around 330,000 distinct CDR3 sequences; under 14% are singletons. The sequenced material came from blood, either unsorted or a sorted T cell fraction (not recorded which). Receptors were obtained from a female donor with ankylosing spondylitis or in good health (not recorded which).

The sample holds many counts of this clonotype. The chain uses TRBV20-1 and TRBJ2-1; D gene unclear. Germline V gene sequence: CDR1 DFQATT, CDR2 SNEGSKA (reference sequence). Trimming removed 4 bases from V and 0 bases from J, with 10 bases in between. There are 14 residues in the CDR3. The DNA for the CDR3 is TGCAGTGCTACATCGGGTCTCTCCTACAATGAGCAGTTCTTC. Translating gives CSATSGLSYNEQFF.

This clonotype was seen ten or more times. The CDR3 nucleotides read TGTGCCAGCAGCCCCCTCCAGGTGAACACTGAAGCTTTCTTT. This gives the protein CASSPLQVNTEAFF. The rearrangement joins TRBV11-2 to TRBJ1-1; D gene uncertain. CDR3 length: 14 amino acids. Germline loops: CDR1 SGHAT, CDR2 FQNNGV. The V end was cut by 5 bases, the J end by 0 bases, with 10 bases between.

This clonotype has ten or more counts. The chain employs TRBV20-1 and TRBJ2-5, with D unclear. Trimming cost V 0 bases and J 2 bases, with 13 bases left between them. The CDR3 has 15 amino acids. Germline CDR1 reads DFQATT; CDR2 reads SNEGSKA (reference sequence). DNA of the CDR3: TGCAGTGCTAGAGATGCGGCAGGTGCACAAGAGACCCAGTACTTC. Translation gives CSARDAAGAQETQYF.

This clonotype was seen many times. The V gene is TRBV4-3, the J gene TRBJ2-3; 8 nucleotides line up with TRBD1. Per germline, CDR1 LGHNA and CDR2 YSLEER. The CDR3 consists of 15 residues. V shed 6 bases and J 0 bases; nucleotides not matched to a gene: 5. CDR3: CASSRTGSSTDTQYF. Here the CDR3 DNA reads TGCGCCAGCAGTCGGACAGGGTCTAGCACAGATACGCAGTATTTT.

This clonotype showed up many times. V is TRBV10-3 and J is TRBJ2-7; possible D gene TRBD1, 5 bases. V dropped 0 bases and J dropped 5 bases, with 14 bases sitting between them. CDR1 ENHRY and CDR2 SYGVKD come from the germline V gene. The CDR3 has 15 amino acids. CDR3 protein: CAISESMWVGDEQYF. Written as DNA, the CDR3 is TGTGCCATCAGTGAGTCGATGTGGGTAGGGGACGAGCAGTACTTC.

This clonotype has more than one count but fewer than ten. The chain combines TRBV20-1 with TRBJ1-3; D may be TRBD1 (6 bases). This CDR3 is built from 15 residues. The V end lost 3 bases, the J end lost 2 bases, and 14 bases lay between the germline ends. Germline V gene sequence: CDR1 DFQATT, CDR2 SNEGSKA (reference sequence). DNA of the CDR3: TGCAGTGCTAGCCCCGCGGGGGCCCCTGGAAACACCATATATTTT. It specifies CSASPAGAPGNTIYF.

In nucleotides, the CDR3 is TGCGCCAGCAGCTTGGAATCGACAACGGGAGAGACCCAGTACTTC. Amino acids: CASSLESTTGETQYF. The chain is built from TRBV5-1 and TRBJ2-5; D is unresolved. Per the germline V gene, CDR1 is SGHRS and CDR2 is YFSETQ. The CDR3 length is 15 residues. Deletions cut 0 bases from V and 4 bases from J, with 13 bases between.

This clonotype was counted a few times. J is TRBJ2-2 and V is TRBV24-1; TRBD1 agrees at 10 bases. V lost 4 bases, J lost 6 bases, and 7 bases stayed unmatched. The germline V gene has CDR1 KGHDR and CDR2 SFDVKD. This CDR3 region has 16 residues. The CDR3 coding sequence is TGTGCCACCAGTGACCCGGGACAGGGGATGCCCGGGGAGCTGTTTTTT. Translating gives CATSDPGQGMPGELFF.

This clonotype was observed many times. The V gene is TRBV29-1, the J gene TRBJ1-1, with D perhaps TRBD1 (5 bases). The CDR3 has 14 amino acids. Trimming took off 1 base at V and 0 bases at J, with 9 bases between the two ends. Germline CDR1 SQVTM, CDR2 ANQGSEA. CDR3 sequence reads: CSVEGGWMNTEAFF. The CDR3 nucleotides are TGCAGCGTTGAAGGGGGCTGGATGAACACTGAAGCTTTCTTT. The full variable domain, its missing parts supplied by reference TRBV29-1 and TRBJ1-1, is SAVISQKPSRDICQRGTSLTIQCQVDSQVTMMFWYRQQPGQSLTLIATANQGSEATYESGFVIDKFPISRPNLTFSTLTVSNMSPEDSSIYLCSVEGGWMNTEAFFGQGTRLTVV.

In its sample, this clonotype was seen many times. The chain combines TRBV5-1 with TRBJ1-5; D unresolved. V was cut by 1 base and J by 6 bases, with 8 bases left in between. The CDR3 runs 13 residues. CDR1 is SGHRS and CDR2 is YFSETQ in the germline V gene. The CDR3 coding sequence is TGCGCCAGCAGCTTGTCCGGGAGTCAGCCCCAGCATTTT. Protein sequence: CASSLSGSQPQHF.

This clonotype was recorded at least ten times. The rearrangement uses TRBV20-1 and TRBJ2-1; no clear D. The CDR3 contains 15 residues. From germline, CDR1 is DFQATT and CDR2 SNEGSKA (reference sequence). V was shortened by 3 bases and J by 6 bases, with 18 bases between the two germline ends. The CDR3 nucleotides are TGCAGTGCTAGTGCGGCTTCTAGTGCGGTCAATGAGCAGTTCTTC. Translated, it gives CSASAASSAVNEQFF.

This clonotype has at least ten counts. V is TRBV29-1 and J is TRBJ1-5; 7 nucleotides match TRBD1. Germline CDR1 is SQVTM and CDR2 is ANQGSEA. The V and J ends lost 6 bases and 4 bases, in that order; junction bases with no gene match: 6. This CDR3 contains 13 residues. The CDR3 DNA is TGCAGCGTAGGACAGGAGATAAATCAGCCCCAGCATTTT. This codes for CSVGQEINQPQHF.

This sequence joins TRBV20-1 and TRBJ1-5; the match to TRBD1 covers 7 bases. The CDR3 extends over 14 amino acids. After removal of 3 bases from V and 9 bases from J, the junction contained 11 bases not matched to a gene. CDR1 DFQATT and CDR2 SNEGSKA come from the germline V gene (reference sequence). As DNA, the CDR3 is TGCAGTGCTAGCGATCAAGGGGGCGAAGCGCCCCAGCATTTT. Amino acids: CSASDQGGEAPQHF.

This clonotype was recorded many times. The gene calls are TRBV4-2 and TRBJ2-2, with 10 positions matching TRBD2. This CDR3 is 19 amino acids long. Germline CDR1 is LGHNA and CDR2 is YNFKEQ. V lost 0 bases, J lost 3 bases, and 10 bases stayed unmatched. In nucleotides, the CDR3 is TGTGCCAGCAGCCAAGATCCAGCGGGGGGGCCTGGGTACACCGGGGAGCTGTTTTTT. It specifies CASSQDPAGGPGYTGELFF.

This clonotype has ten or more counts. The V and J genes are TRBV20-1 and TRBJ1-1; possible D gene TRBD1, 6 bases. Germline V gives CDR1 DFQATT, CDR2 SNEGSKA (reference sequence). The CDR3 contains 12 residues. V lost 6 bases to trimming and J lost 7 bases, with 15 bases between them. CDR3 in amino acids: CSAARRGLEAFF. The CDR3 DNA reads TGCAGTGCAGCCCGGCGGGGGCTTGAAGCTTTCTTT.

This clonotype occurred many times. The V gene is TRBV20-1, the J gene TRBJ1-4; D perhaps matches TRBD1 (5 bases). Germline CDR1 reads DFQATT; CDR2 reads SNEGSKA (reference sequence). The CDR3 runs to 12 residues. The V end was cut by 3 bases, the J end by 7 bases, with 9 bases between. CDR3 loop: CSASAGGEKLFF. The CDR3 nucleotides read TGCAGTGCTAGTGCCGGGGGTGAAAAACTGTTTTTT.

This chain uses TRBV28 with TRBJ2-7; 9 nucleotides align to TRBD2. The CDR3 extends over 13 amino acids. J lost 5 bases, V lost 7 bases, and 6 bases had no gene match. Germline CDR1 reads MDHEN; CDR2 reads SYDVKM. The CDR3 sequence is CASIPGGRDEQYF. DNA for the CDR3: TGTGCCAGCATCCCGGGCGGGAGGGACGAGCAGTACTTC.

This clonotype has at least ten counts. CDR3 bases: TGCAGCGGAGCGGGGGACGACACTGAAGCTTTCTTT. It encodes CSGAGDDTEAFF. The chain recombines TRBV20-1 with TRBJ1-1; the D gene is possibly TRBD1 (5 bases). CDR3 length: 12 amino acids. Germline V gives CDR1 DFQATT, CDR2 SNEGSKA (reference sequence).

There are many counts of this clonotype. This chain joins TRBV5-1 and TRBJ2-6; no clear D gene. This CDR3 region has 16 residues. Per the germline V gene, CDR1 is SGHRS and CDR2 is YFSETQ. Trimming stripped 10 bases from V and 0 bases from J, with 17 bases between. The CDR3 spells CAPFSVVSSGANVLTF. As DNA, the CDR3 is TGCGCCCCCTTCTCGGTAGTTTCCTCTGGGGCCAACGTCCTGACTTTC.

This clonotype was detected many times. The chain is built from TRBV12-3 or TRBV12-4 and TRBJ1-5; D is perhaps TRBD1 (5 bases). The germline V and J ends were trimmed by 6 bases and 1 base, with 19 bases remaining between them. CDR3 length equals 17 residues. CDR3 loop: CASSRGIFRGSNQPQHF. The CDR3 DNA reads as TGTGCCAGCAGCCGGGGGATTTTTCGGGGGAGCAATCAGCCCCAGCATTTT.

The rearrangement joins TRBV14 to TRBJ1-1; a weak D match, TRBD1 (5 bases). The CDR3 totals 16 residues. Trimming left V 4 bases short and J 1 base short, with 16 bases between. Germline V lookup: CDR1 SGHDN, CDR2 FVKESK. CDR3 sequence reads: CASSRYTGRQNTEAFF. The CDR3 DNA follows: TGTGCCAGCAGCCGGTATACGGGACGGCAGAACACTGAAGCTTTCTTT.

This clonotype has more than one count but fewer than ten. The CDR3 here is CASSQTDRVLYF. CDR3 bases: TGTGCCAGCAGCCAGACCGACAGGGTGCTGTACTTC. The genes are TRBV7-6 and TRBJ2-7, with TRBD1 matching 7 bases. Germline CDR1 is SGHVS and CDR2 is FNYEAQ. This CDR3 has 12 residues. With V trimmed by 5 bases and J by 12 bases, 10 bases remained unmatched.

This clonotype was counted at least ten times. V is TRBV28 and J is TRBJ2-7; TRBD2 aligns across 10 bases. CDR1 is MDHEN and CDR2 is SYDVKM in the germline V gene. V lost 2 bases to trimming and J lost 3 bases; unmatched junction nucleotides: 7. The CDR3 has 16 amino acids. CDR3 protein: CASSLRERGGRYEQYF. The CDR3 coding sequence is TGTGCCAGCAGTTTAAGGGAGCGGGGGGGCCGCTACGAGCAGTACTTC.

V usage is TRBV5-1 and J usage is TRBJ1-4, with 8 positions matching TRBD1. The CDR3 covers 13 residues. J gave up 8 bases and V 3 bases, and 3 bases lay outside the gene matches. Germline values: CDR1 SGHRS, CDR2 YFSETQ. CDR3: CASSSWTGEKLFF. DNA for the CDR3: TGCGCCAGCAGCTCGTGGACAGGGGAAAAACTGTTTTTT.

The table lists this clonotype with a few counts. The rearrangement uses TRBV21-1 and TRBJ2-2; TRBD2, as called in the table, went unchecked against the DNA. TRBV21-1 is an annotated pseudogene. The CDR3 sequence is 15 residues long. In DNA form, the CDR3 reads TGTGCCAGCAGCGCCCACTGCGGGAGGCCCGGGGAGCTGTTTTTT. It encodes CASSAHCGRPGELFF.

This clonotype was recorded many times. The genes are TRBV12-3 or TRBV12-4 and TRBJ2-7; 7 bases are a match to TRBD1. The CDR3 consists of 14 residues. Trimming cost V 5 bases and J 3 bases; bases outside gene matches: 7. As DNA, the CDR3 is TGTGCCAGCAGTCGGGACAGACCTATCTACGAGCAGTACTTC. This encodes CASSRDRPIYEQYF.

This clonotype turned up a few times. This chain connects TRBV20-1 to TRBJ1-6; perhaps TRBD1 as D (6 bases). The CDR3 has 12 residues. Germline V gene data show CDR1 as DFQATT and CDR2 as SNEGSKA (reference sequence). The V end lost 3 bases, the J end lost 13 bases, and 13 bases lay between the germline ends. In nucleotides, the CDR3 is TGCAGTGCTAGGGCCTCCCAGGGGCCCCTCCACTTT. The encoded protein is CSARASQGPLHF.